This T cell receptor (beta chain) stems from a study of T cells after yellow fever vaccination. Overall study: Any fraction with a low cell number was prepared using SMART-Seq v4 Ultra Low Input. Study-level points and caveats: On re-exposure, the response was weaker but peaked faster, at day 5 versus 15.

The germline V gene has CDR1 LNHNV and CDR2 YYDKDF (reference sequence). This CDR3 region has 14 residues. V lost 4 bases and J lost 5, with 14 bases in between. Remarks on this clonotype: What it binds is not known.

One entry per CDR3 protein, called by TCRdb with MiXCR from the 5' RACE reads. The sample gives approximately 350,000 distinct CDR3 sequences, around 10% of which show up once; roughly a sixth is in the top ten. The chain carries TRBV15 and TRBJ1-1; tentatively, D is TRBD1 (6 bases). This clonotype was obtained from a man aged 18 to 29 who received the YFV17D yellow fever vaccine. Sequencing was performed on PBMCs, taken on the day of the first yellow fever vaccination. CDR3 residues: CATSTQTQGTEAFF. For the CDR3, the DNA is TGTGCCACCAGCACGCAAACCCAGGGGACTGAAGCTTTCTTT. Full variable domain (outside the CDR3, taken from reference TRBV15 and TRBJ1-1): DAMVIQNPRYQVTQFGKPVTLSCSQTLNHNVMYWYQQKSSQAPKLLFHYYDKDFNNEADTPDNFQSRRPNTSFCFLDIRSPGLGDTAMYLCATSTQTQGTEAFFGQGTRLTVV.